Sequencing of this TCR beta chain was carried out in a study of technical replicates of blood from several donors. Sequenced by immunoSEQ multiplex PCR; TCRdb stores in-frame clones only, minus some. The repertoire consists of approximately 85,000 clones, with approximately 93% occurring once and the leading ten covering over 0.25%. The CDR3 has 14 amino acids. V was cut by 0 bases and J by 4 bases, with 10 bases left in between. The germline CDR1 and CDR2 sequences are SGHRS and YFSETQ. The gene calls are TRBV5-1 and TRBJ1-1; D is uncertain. The receptor was derived from a human donor in good health. Sequenced sample: T cells isolated from PBMCs. In DNA, the CDR3 is TGCGCCAGCAGCTTGGAACTGGGGAGCACTGAAGCTTTCTTT. Its translation: CASSLELGSTEAFF.